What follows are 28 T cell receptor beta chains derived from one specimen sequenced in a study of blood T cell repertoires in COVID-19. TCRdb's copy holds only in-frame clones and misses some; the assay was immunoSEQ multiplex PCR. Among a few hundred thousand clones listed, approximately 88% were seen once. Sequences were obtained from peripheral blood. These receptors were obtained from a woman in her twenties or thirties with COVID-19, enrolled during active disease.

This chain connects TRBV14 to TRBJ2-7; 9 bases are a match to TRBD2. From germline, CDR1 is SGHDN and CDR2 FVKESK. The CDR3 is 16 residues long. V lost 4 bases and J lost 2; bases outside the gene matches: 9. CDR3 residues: CASSPFFSGGTYEQYF. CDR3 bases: TGTGCCAGCAGCCCGTTTTTTAGCGGGGGAACCTACGAGCAGTACTTC.

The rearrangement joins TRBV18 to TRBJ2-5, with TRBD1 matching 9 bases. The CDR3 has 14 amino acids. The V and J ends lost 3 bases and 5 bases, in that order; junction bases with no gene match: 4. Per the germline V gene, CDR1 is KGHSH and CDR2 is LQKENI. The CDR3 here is CASSPTGGMETQYF. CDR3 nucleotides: TGTGCCAGCTCACCGACAGGGGGGATGGAGACCCAGTACTTC.

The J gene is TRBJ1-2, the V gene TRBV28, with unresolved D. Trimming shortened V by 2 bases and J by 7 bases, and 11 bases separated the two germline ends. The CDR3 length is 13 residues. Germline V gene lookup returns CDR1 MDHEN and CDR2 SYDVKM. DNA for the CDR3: TGTGCCAGCAGTTTAATAGGGAGAAGTGGCTACACCTTC. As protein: CASSLIGRSGYTF.

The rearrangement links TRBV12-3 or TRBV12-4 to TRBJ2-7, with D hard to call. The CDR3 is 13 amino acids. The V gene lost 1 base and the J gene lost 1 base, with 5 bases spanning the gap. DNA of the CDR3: TGTGCCAGCAGTTTAGGGCAGTCCTACGAGCAGTACTTC. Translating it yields CASSLGQSYEQYF.

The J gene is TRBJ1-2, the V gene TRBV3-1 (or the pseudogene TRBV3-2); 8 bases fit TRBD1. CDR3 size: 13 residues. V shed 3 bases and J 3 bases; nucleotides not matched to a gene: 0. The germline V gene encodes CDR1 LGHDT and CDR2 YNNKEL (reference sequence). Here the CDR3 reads CASSQTGDYGYTF. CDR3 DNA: TGTGCCAGCAGCCAGACAGGGGACTATGGCTACACCTTC.

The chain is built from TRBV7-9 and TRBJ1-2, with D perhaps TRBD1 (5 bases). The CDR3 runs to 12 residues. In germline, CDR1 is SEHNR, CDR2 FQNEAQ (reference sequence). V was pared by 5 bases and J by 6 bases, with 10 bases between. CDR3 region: CASSPDRDGYTF. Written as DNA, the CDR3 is TGTGCCAGCAGCCCCGACAGAGATGGCTACACCTTC.

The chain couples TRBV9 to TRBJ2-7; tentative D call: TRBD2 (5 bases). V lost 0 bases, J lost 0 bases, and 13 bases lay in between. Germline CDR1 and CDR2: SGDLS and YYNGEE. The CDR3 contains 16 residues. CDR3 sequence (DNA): TGTGCCAGCAGCGTAGGGACGACCCGGGGCTCCTACGAGCAGTACTTC. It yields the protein CASSVGTTRGSYEQYF.

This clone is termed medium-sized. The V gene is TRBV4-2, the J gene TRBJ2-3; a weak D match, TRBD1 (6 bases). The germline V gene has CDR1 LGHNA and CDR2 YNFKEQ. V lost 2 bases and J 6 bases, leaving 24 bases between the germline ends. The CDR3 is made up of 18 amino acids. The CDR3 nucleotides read TGTGCCAGCAGCCAAACCGGGACACAGGGTTTCGAGTTCGATACGCAGTATTTT. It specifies CASSQTGTQGFEFDTQYF.

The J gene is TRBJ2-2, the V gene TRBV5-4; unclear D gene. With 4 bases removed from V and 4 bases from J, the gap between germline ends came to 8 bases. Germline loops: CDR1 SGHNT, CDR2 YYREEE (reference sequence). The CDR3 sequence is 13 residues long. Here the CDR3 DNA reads TGTGCCAGCAGCCCAACACCCACCGGGGAGCTGTTTTTT. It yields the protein CASSPTPTGELFF. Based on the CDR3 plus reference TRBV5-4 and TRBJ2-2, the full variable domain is ETGVTQSPTHLIKTRGQQVTLRCSSQSGHNTVSWYQQALGQGPQFIFQYYREEENGRGNFPPRFSGLQFPNYSSELNVNALELDDSALYLCASSPTPTGELFFGEGSRLTVL.

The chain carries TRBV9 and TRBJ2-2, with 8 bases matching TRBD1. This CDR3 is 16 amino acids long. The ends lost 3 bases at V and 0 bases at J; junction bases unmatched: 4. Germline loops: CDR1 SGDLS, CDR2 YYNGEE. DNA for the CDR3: TGTGCCAGCAGCGGGGGACAGGCCACGAACACCGGGGAGCTGTTTTTT. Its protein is CASSGGQATNTGELFF.

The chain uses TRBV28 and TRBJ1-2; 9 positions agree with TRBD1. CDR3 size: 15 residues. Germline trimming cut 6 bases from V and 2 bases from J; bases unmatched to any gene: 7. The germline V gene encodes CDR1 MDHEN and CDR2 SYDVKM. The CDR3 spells CASRPAGQGNYGYTF. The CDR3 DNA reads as TGTGCCAGCAGACCAGCCGGACAGGGGAACTATGGCTACACCTTC.

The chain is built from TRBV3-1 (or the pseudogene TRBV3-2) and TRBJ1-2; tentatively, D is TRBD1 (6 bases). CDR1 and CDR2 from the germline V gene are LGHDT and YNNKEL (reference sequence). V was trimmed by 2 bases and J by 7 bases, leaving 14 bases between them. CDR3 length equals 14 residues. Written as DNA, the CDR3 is TGTGCCAGCAGCCAACTCGACAGGTTGGCTGGCTACACCTTC. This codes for CASSQLDRLAGYTF.

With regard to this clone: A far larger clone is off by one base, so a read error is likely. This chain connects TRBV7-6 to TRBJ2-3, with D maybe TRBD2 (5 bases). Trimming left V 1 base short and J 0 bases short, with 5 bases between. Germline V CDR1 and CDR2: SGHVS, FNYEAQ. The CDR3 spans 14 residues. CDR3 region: CASSLGTSTDTQYF. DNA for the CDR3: TGTGCCAGCAGCTTAGGGACTAGCACAGATACGCAGTATTTT.

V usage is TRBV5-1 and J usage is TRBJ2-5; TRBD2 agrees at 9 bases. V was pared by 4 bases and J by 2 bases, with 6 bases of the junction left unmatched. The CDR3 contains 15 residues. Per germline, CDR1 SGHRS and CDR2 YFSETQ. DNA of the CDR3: TGCGCCAGCAGCAGAGTAGCGGGGGCACAAGAGACCCAGTACTTC. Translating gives CASSRVAGAQETQYF.

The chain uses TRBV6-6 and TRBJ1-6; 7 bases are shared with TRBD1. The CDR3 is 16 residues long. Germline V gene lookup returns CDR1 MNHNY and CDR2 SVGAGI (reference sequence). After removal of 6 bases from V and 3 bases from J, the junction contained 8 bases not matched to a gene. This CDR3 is CASRLTGLYYNSPLHF. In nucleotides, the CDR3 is TGTGCCAGCAGACTGACAGGGCTTTACTATAATTCACCCCTCCACTTT.

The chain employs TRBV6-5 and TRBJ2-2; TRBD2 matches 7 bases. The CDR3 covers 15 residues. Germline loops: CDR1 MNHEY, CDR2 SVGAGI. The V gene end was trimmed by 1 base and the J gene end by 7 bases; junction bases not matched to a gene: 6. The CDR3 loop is CASSYLLGEGGELFF. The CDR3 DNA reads TGTGCCAGCAGTTACTTGTTAGGGGAGGGCGGGGAGCTGTTTTTT.

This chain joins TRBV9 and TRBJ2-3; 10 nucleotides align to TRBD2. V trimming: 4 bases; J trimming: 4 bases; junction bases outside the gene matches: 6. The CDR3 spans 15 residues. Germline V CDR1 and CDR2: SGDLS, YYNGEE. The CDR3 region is CASSKTSGHSDTQYF. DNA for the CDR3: TGTGCCAGCAGCAAGACTAGCGGGCATTCAGATACGCAGTATTTT. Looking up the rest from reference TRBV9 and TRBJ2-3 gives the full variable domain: DSGVTQTPKHLITATGQRVTLRCSPRSGDLSVYWYQQSLDQGLQFLIQYYNGEERAKGNILERFSAQQFPDLHSELNLSSLELGDSALYFCASSKTSGHSDTQYFGPGTRLTVL.

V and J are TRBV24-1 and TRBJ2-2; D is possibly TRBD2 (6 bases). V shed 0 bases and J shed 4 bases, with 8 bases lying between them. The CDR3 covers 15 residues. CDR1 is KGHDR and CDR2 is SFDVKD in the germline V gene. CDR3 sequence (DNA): TGTGCCACCAGTGATTTGGGAGGGTCCACCGGGGAGCTGTTTTTT. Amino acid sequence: CATSDLGGSTGELFF.

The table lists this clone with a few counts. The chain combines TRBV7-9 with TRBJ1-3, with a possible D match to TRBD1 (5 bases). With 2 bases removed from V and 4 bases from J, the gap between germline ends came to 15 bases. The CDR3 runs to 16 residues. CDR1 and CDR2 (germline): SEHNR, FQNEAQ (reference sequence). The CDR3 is CASSLRGRVTGNTIYF. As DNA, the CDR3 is TGTGCCAGCAGCTTAAGGGGCCGGGTGACCGGAAACACCATATATTTT. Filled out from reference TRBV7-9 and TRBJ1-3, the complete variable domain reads DTGVSQNPRHKITKRGQNVTFRCDPISEHNRLYWYRQTLGQGPEFLTYFQNEAQLEKSRLLSDRFSAERPKGSFSTLEIQRTEQGDSAMYLCASSLRGRVTGNTIYFGEGSWLTVV.

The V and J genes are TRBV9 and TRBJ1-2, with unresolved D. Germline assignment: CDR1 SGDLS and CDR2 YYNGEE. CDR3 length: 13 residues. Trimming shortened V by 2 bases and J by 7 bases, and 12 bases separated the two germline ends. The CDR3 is CASSVRGGSGYTF. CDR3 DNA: TGTGCCAGCAGCGTGCGAGGTGGGTCTGGCTACACCTTC. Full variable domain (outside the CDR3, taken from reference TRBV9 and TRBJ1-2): DSGVTQTPKHLITATGQRVTLRCSPRSGDLSVYWYQQSLDQGLQFLIQYYNGEERAKGNILERFSAQQFPDLHSELNLSSLELGDSALYFCASSVRGGSGYTFGSGTRLTVV.

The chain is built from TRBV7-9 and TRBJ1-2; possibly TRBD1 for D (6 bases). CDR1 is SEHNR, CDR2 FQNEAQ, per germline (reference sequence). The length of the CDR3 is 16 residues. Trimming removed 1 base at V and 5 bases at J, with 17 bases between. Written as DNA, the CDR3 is TGTGCCAGCAGCTTAGGCGGAGGACAGAAAGCATATGGCTACACCTTC. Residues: CASSLGGGQKAYGYTF.

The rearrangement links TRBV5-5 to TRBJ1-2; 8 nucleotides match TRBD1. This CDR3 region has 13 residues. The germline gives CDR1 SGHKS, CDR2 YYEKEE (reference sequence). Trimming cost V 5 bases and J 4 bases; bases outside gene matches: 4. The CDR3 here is CASSAGGGYGYTF. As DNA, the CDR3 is TGTGCCAGCAGTGCAGGGGGCGGCTATGGCTACACCTTC.

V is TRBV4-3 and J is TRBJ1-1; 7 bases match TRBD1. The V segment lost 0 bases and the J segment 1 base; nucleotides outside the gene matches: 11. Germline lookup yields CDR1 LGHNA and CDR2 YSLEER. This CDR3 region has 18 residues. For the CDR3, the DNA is TGCGCCAGCAGCCAAGATTCTAGGACAGGAGACGCGAACACTGAAGCTTTCTTT. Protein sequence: CASSQDSRTGDANTEAFF.

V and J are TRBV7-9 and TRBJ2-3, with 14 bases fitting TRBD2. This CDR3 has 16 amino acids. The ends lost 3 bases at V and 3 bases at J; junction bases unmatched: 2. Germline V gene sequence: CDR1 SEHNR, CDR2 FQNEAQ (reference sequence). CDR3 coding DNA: TGTGCCAGCAGCTTCGGACTAGCGGGGGGTACAGATACGCAGTATTTT. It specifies CASSFGLAGGTDTQYF.

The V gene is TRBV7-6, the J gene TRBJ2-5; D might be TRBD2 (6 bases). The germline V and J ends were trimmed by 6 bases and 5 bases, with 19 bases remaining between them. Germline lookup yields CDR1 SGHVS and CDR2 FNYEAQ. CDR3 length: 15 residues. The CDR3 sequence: CASSLGGLKRETQYF. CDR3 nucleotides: TGTGCCAGCAGTCTTGGGGGACTCAAGCGGGAGACCCAGTACTTC.

CDR3 region: CASSYELYRETQYF. In DNA, the CDR3 is TGCGCCAGCAGCTACGAGCTGTACCGAGAGACCCAGTACTTC. The chain joins TRBV5-1 to TRBJ2-5, with D unclear. Trimming removed 3 bases from V and 4 bases from J, with 13 bases in between. This CDR3 region has 14 residues. Germline-derived CDR1 and CDR2 are SGHRS and YFSETQ.

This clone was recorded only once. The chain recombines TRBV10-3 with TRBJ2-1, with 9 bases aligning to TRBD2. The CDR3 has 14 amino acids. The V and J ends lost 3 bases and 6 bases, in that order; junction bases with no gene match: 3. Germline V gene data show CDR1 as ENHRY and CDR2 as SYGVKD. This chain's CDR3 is CAISERLAVNEQFF. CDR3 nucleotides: TGTGCCATCAGTGAAAGACTAGCGGTCAATGAGCAGTTCTTC.

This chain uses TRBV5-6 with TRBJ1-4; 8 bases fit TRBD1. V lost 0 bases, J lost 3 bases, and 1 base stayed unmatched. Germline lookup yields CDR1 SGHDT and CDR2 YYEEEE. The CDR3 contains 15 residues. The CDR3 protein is CASSLGTGPNEKLFF. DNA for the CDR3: TGTGCCAGCAGCTTGGGGACAGGGCCTAATGAAAAACTGTTTTTT.